These T cell receptor beta chains were read from a single sample in a study of OX40 agonist ivuxolimab in advanced cancers. TCRdb's table, derived via immunoSEQ multiplex PCR, lists solely in-frame clones and lacks some. The top ten clones hold roughly a fifth of a sample with some 33,000 clones, roughly 83% of them seen once. This material consisted of CD4+ or CD8+ T cells sorted from blood, taken in a trial of the OX40 agonist ivuxolimab. All receptors derive from an adult with an advanced solid tumor such as melanoma, head and neck, liver or kidney cancer. CDR3s include the opening cysteine and the closing phenylalanine or tryptophan.

>TRBJ2-1|TRBV29-1
CSVAGTSVNEQFF
>TRBJ2-3|TRBV5-1
CASSLLAGEDTQYF
>TRBJ2-7|TRBV27
CASSLVGGPVYEQYF
>TRBJ1-4|TRBV19
CASRPGQGGEKLFF
>TRBJ2-1|TRBV27
CASSGGGNEQFF
>TRBJ2-5|TRBV2
CASKVLFLQETQYF
>TRBJ1-2|TRBV5-6
CASSPSGPYYGYTF
>TRBJ2-3|TRBV7-9
CASSSPEASGGTSTDTQYF
>TRBJ2-1|TRBV27
CASNPLAGGVNEQFF
>TRBJ2-7|TRBV27
CASSSRTSGNYYEQYF
>TRBJ1-2|TRBV30
CASYPGPKEVNYGYTF
>TRBJ2-6|TRBV13
CASSLRRRGGANVLTF
>TRBJ1-2|TRBV19
CASQGGNGYTF
>TRBJ1-6|TRBV9
CASTTGTGDSPLHF
>TRBJ1-2|TRBV27
CASSSPNNYGYTF
>TRBJ2-5|TRBV28
CASSPTSGRAIRQETQYF
>TRBJ2-7|TRBV7-9
CASLGGSLREQYF
>TRBJ2-3|TRBV27
CASRNPGATQYF
>TRBJ1-2|TRBV5-4
CASSFYRAHYGYTF
>TRBJ1-1|TRBV4-2
CASSPGTDFNTEAFF
>TRBJ1-4|TRBV9
CASSPQGLGKLFF
>TRBJ2-7|TRBV27
CASIRGASAYEQYF
>TRBJ2-1|TRBV5-4
CASSLGAEIYNEQFF
>TRBJ1-4|TRBV5-8
CASSPGATNEKLFF
>TRBJ1-1|TRBV5-4
CASSFPGGLGQGAFF
>TRBJ2-2|TRBV6-5
CASSRTGGDTGELFF
>TRBJ2-4|TRBV7-9
CASGSTEGIQYF
>TRBJ2-1|TRBV5-6
CASSFANEQFF